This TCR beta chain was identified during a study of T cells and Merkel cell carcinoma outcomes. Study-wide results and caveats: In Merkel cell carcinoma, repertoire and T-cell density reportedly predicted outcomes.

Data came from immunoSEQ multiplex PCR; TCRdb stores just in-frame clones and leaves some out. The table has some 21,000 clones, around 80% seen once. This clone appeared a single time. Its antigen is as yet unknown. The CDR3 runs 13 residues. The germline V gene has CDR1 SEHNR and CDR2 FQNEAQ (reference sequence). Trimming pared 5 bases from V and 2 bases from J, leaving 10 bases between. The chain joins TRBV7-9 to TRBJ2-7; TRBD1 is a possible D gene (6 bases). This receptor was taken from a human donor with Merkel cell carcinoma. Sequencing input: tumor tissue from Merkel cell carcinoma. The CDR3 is CASSRGQAYEQYF. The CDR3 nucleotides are TGTGCCAGCAGCCGGGGACAAGCCTACGAGCAGTACTTC.